In this sample, the clone carrying this T cell receptor (beta chain) turned up many times. Its antigen is not known. The record originates from a study of neurological immune-mediated disorders. Study-wide results and caveats: The most TCR clonal expansion was seen in HTLV-1-associated myelopathy, and the least was seen in multiple sclerosis, which fell below healthy controls.

Every sequencing run returned over 170 million TCR-beta sequences, which were derived from 15-18 subjects. MiXCR, run by TCRdb on the 5' RACE reads, gives a single entry per CDR3 protein. The table includes some 54,000 distinct CDR3 sequences, around a tenth detected once. Germline-derived CDR1 and CDR2 are SGDLS and YYNGEE. The CDR3 runs 14 residues. V was cut by 0 bases and J by 4 bases, with 11 bases left in between. Time point noted: longitudinal time-point 1 (baseline). Sequenced sample: PBMCs. The source is a male donor with HTLV-1-associated myelopathy (HAM/TSP). The chain uses TRBV9 and TRBJ2-7, with unresolved D. Written as DNA, the CDR3 is TGTGCCAGCAGCGTAGAGGCAGGCTTTTACGAGCAGTACTTC. It translates to CASSVEAGFYEQYF.